This TCR beta chain originates from a study of monozygotic twins with inflammatory bowel disease. This CDR3 has 13 amino acids. CDR1 SEHNR and CDR2 FQNEAQ come from the germline V gene (reference sequence). TCRalpha and TCRbeta cDNA underwent two nested PCRs of roughly 16 and 10 cycles. TCRdb reprocessed the 5' RACE reads; each CDR3 protein has one entry and no DNA is given. Recorded for this sample: some 400,000 distinct CDR3 sequences. Each donor supplied around 2.5 ml of blood. The TCR comes from a human donor with ulcerative colitis or Crohn's disease, or a healthy co-twin of an affected twin (not recorded which). V and J are TRBV7-9 and TRBJ2-2. The specimen was blood. This chain's CDR3 is CATASLLTGELFF. The full variable domain, in which reference TRBV7-9 and TRBJ2-2 provide the parts outside the CDR3, is DTGVSQNPRHKITKRGQNVTFRCDPISEHNRLYWYRQTLGQGPEFLTYFQNEAQLEKSRLLSDRFSAERPKGSFSTLEIQRTEQGDSAMYLCATASLLTGELFFGEGSRLTVL.